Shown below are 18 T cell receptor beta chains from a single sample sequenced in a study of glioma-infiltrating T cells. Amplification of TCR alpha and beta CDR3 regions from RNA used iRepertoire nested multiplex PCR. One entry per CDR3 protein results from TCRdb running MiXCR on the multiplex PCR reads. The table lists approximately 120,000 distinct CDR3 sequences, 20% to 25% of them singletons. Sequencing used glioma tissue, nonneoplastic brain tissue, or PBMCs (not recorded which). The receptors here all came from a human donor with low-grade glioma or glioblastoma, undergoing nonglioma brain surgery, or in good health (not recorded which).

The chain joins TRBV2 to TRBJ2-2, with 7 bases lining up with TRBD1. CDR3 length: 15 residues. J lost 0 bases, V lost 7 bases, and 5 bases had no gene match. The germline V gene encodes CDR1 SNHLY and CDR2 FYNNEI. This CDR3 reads CASKRGQSNTGELFF. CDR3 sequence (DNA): TGTGCCAGCAAGAGGGGACAGTCGAACACCGGGGAGCTGTTTTTT.

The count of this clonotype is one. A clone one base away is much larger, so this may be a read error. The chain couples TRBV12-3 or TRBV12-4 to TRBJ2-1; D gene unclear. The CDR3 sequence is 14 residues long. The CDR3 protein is CASTLRESPHEQFF. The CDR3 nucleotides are TGTGCCAGCACTTTACGCGAGAGTCCCCATGAGCAGTTCTTC.

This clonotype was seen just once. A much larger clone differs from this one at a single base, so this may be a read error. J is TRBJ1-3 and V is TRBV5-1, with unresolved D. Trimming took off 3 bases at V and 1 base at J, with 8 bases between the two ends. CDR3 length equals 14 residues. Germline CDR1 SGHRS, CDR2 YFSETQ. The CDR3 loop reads CASSSERSGNTIYF. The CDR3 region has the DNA TGCGCCAGCAGCTCGGAAAGATCTGGAAACACCATATATTTT.

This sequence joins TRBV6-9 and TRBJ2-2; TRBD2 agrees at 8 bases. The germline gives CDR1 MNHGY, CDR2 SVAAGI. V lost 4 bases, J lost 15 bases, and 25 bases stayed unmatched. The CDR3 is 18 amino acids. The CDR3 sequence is CASSWGPQAGPYTGGVFF. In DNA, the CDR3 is TGTGCCAGCAGTTGGGGACCCCAAGCGGGACCCTACACCGGGGGGGTGTTTTTT.

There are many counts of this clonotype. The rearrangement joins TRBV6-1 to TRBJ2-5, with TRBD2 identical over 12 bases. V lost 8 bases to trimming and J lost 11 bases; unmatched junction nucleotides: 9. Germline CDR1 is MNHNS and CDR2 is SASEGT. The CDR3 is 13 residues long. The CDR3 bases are TGTGCCAGCTTAAAGACTAGCGGGAGCCCTCAGTACTTC. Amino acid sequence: CASLKTSGSPQYF.

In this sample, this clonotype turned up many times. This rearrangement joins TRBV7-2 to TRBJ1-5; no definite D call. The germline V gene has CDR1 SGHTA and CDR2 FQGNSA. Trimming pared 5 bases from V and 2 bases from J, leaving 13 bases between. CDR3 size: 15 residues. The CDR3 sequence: CASSQGSLGNQPQHF. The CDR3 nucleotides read TGTGCCAGCAGCCAAGGCTCGTTAGGCAATCAGCCCCAGCATTTT.

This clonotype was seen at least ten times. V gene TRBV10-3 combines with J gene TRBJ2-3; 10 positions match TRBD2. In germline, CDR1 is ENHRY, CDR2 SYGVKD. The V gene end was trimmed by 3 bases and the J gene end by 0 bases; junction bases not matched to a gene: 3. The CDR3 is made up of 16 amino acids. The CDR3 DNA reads TGTGCCATCAGTGACCCGACTAGCGGGAGCACAGATACGCAGTATTTT. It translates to CAISDPTSGSTDTQYF.

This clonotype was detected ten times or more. CDR3 protein: CASSLSWSTHEQFF. In nucleotides, the CDR3 is TGTGCCAGCAGCTTATCTTGGAGCACGCATGAGCAGTTCTTC. The rearrangement uses TRBV7-9 and TRBJ2-1; D gene unclear. Trimming shortened V by 2 bases and J by 8 bases, and 13 bases separated the two germline ends. CDR3 length equals 14 residues. Germline CDR1 SEHNR, CDR2 FQNEAQ (reference sequence).

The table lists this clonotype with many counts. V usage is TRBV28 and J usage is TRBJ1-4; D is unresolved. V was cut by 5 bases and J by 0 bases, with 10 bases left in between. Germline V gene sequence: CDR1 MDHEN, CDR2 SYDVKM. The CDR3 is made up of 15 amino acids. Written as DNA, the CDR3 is TGTGCCAGCAGTAACAACAGAGCAACTAATGAAAAACTGTTTTTT. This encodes CASSNNRATNEKLFF.

The CDR3 bases are TGCAGCGTGCGACGAACGGCGGACTACGAGCAGTACTTC. Its translation is CSVRRTADYEQYF. V usage is TRBV29-1 and J usage is TRBJ2-7; D unresolved. Germline V gives CDR1 SQVTM, CDR2 ANQGSEA. V was clipped by 6 bases and J by 3 bases, with 15 bases between them. There are 13 residues in the CDR3.

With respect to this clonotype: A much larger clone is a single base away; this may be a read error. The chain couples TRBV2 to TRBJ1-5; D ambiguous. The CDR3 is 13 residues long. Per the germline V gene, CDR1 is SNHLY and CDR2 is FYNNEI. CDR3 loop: CASSEGRKQPQHF. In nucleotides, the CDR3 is TGTGCCAGCAGTGAAGGACGCAAACAGCCCCAGCATTTT.

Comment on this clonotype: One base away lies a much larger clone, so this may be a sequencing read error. The CDR3 protein is CASSQDGTGSNTEAFF. In DNA, the CDR3 is TGTGCCAGCAGTCAAGATGGGACAGGGTCGAACACTGAAGCTTTCTTT. The V call is TRBV28, the J call TRBJ1-1, with 9 bases that match TRBD1. J lost 1 base, V lost 5 bases, and 8 bases had no gene match. CDR3 length equals 16 residues. The germline V gene encodes CDR1 MDHEN and CDR2 SYDVKM.

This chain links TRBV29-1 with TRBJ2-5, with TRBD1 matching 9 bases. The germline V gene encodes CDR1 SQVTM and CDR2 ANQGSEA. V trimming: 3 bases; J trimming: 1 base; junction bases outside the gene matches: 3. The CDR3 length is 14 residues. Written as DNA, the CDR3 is TGCAGCGTTGACCGGACAGGGGTCCAAGAGACCCAGTACTTC. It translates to CSVDRTGVQETQYF.

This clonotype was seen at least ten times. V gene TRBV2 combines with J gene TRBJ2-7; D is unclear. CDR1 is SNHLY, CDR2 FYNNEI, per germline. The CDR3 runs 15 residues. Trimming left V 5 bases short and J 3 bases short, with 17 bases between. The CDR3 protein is CASSKEPGGFYEQYF. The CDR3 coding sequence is TGTGCCAGCAGTAAAGAACCGGGTGGCTTCTACGAGCAGTACTTC.

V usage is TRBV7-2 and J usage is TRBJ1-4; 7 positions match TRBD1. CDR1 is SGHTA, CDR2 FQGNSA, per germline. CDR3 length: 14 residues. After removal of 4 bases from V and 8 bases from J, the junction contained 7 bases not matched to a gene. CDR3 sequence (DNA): TGTGCCAGCAGCTCGGACAGGAGGCTGGAAAAACTGTTTTTT. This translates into CASSSDRRLEKLFF.

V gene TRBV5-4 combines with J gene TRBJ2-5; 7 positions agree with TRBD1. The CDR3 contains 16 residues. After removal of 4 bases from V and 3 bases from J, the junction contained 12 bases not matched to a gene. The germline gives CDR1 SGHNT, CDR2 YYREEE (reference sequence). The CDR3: CASSRLSQTGEETQYF. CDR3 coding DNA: TGTGCCAGCAGCCGCCTCAGCCAAACAGGGGAAGAGACCCAGTACTTC.

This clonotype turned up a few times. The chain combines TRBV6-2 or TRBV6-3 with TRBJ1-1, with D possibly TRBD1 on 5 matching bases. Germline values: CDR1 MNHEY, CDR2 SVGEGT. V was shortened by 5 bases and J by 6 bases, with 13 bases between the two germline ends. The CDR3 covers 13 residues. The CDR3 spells CASSLQGNAEAFF. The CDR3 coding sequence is TGTGCCAGCAGTCTTCAGGGTAACGCTGAAGCTTTCTTT.

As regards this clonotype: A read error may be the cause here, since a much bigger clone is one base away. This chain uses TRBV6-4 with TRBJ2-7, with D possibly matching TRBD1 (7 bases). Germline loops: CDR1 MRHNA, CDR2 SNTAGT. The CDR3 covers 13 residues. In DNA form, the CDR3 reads TGTGCCAGCAGTGAAAGGGACAGAGGAGGGCAGCACTTC. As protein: CASSERDRGGQHF.